A single sample is the source of the 6 T cell receptor beta chains below, sequenced in a study of blood T cell repertoires in COVID-19. TCRdb's table, derived via immunoSEQ multiplex PCR, lists solely in-frame clones and lacks some. This sample yields 150,000 or so clones, of which about nine tenths are seen a single time; about an eighth belongs to the top ten. Sequenced sample: peripheral blood. The receptors derive from a woman aged 70-85 years with COVID-19, enrolled during active disease.

CDR3 in DNA: TGCGCCAGCAGTCGGGGACAGTTGGAAGCTTTCTTT. This encodes CASSRGQLEAFF. The V call is TRBV10-2, the J call TRBJ1-1, with TRBD1 matching over 7 bases. The CDR3 is 12 residues long. Trimming at V came to 5 bases and at J to 8 bases, leaving 5 bases not matched to a gene. Germline CDR1 reads WSHSY; CDR2 reads SAAADI.

This chain links TRBV5-4 with TRBJ1-6, with D uncertain. The CDR3 is 12 residues long. CDR1 is SGHNT, CDR2 YYREEE, per germline (reference sequence). V lost 3 bases and J 12 bases, leaving 10 bases between the germline ends. Here the CDR3 DNA reads TGTGCCAGCAGCTCCTTCGGGAGACCCCTCCACTTT. Protein product: CASSSFGRPLHF. Together with reference TRBV5-4 and TRBJ1-6, the CDR3 gives the full variable domain: ETGVTQSPTHLIKTRGQQVTLRCSSQSGHNTVSWYQQALGQGPQFIFQYYREEENGRGNFPPRFSGLQFPNYSSELNVNALELDDSALYLCASSSFGRPLHFGNGTRLTVT.

CDR3 nucleotides: TGTGCCTGGAGTGTAGGTGGGGGGGGTGCAGATACGCAGTATTTT. As protein: CAWSVGGGGADTQYF. The gene calls are TRBV30 and TRBJ2-3, with 7 bases that match TRBD2. The ends lost 0 bases at V and 4 bases at J; junction bases unmatched: 7. Germline CDR1 GTSNPN, CDR2 SVGIG (reference sequence). The CDR3 totals 15 residues. The full variable domain, rest sourced from reference TRBV30 and TRBJ2-3, is SQTIHQWPATLVQPVGSPLSLECTVEGTSNPNLYWYRQAAGRGLQLLFYSVGIGQISSEVPQNLSASRPQDRQFILSSKKLLLSDSGFYLCAWSVGGGGADTQYFGPGTRLTVL.

This clone was recorded once. This rearrangement joins TRBV30 to TRBJ2-7, with 9 bases fitting TRBD1. This CDR3 region has 13 residues. Unmatched junction bases numbered 5, after V lost 2 bases and J lost 6 bases. Germline CDR1 is GTSNPN and CDR2 is SVGIG (reference sequence). The CDR3 nucleotides read TGTGCCTGGAGTCTTTGGACAGGGGTCGAGCAGTACTTC. Its translation is CAWSLWTGVEQYF.

This clone was seen more than once but under ten times. CDR3 amino acids: CASRQTGSNQPQHF. In nucleotides, the CDR3 is TGTGCCAGCAGGCAAACAGGGAGCAATCAGCCCCAGCATTTT. V usage is TRBV2 and J usage is TRBJ1-5, with a possible D match to TRBD1 (6 bases). The V end lost 6 bases, the J end lost 1 base, and 10 bases lay between the germline ends. The CDR3 length is 14 residues. Germline CDR1 SNHLY, CDR2 FYNNEI.

This clone has just a few counts. This sample also contains other DNA sequences that code for the same CDR3. The V and J genes are TRBV5-1 and TRBJ1-3; no reliable D call. V was cut by 4 bases and J by 0 bases, with 8 bases left in between. This CDR3 contains 14 residues. From germline, CDR1 is SGHRS and CDR2 YFSETQ. The CDR3 sequence: CASSLGSSGNTIYF. CDR3 DNA: TGCGCCAGCAGCCTTGGGAGCTCTGGAAACACCATATATTTT.